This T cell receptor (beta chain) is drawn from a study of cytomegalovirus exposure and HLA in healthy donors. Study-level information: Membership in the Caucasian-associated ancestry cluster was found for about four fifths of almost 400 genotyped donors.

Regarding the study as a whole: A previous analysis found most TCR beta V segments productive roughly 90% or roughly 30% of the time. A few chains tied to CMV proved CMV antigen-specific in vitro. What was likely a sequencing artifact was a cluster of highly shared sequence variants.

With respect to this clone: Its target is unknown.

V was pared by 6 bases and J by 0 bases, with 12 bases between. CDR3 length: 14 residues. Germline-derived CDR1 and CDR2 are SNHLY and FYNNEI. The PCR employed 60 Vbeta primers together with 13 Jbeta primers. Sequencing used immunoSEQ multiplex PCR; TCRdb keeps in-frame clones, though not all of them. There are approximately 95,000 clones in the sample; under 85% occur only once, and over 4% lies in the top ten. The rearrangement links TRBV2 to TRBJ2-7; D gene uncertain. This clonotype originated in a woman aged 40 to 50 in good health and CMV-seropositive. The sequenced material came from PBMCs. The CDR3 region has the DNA TGTGCCAGCAGGGGCGAAATAAGCTCCTACGAGCAGTACTTC. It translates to CASRGEISSYEQYF.